A single sample is the source of the 14 T cell receptor beta chains below, sequenced in a study of T-cell reconstitution after alpha-beta-depleted transplantation in children. During its preparation, the TCRbeta library received unique molecular identifiers. TCRdb re-analysed the PCR reads in MiXCR, keeping a single row per CDR3 protein. The sample has hundreds of thousands of distinct CDR3 sequences, approximately 17% seen once. Material: PBMCs from the stem cell graft donor, obtained from the stem cell graft. Receptors originate from a human donor who donated a stem cell graft to a child with acute myeloid leukemia.

This clonotype was detected ten times or more. This chain uses TRBV29-1 with TRBJ2-3; a weak D match, TRBD1 (6 bases). Germline values: CDR1 SQVTM, CDR2 ANQGSEA. CDR3 length: 15 residues. V was trimmed by 3 bases and J by 1 base, leaving 14 bases between them. CDR3 amino acids: CSVDTQGSGTDTQYF. The DNA of the CDR3 is TGCAGCGTTGACACACAGGGAAGTGGCACAGATACGCAGTATTTT.

In its sample, this clonotype was seen many times. This chain connects TRBV12-3 or TRBV12-4 to TRBJ2-7; perhaps TRBD1 as D (5 bases). Trimming removed 3 bases from V and 2 bases from J, with 11 bases in between. This CDR3 region has 14 residues. The CDR3 DNA sequence: TGTGCCAGCAGTTTTAGTGGGGCGCCCTACGAGCAGTACTTC. Residues: CASSFSGAPYEQYF.

V is TRBV20-1 and J is TRBJ1-5; 8 bases are shared with TRBD1. This CDR3 comprises 20 residues. The V gene end was trimmed by 4 bases and the J gene end by 0 bases; junction bases not matched to a gene: 20. Germline V gene data show CDR1 as DFQATT and CDR2 as SNEGSKA (reference sequence). In DNA, the CDR3 is TGCAGTGCTAAAGGGGACTTGCAAGGCAGGGGGCTTGTTAGCAATCAGCCCCAGCATTTT. It encodes CSAKGDLQGRGLVSNQPQHF.

This chain links TRBV7-9 with TRBJ1-4, with a possible D match to TRBD1 (5 bases). The CDR3 length is 11 residues. The germline V and J ends were trimmed by 6 bases and 8 bases, with 7 bases remaining between them. The V gene's germline CDR1 is SEHNR and CDR2 FQNEAQ (reference sequence). The CDR3 sequence: CASRRTEKLFF. CDR3 in DNA: TGTGCCAGCAGGAGGACAGAAAAACTGTTTTTT.

This clonotype was recorded many times. The chain carries TRBV4-3 and TRBJ1-2; D unclear. Per the germline V gene, CDR1 is LGHNA and CDR2 is YSLEER. CDR3 length: 14 amino acids. The V gene lost 1 base and the J gene lost 5 bases, with 11 bases spanning the gap. CDR3 residues: CASSQGSVEYGYTF. CDR3 sequence (DNA): TGCGCCAGCAGCCAAGGTTCCGTGGAGTATGGCTACACCTTC.

This clonotype showed up many times. This chain's CDR3 is CSVVQGTGNIGNQPQHF. The DNA of the CDR3 is TGCAGCGTTGTACAGGGGACCGGGAATATCGGCAATCAGCCCCAGCATTTT. This chain links TRBV29-1 with TRBJ1-5; 7 nucleotides align to TRBD1. The CDR3 runs to 17 residues. CDR1 and CDR2 (germline): SQVTM, ANQGSEA. Trimming took 4 bases from V and 2 from J; bases not matched to a gene: 14.

V is TRBV6-2 or TRBV6-3 and J is TRBJ2-1; D is uncertain. This CDR3 has 14 residues. The V gene's germline CDR1 is MNHEY and CDR2 SVGEGT. V was shortened by 0 bases and J by 4 bases, with 7 bases between the two germline ends. CDR3 residues: CASSYSDFYNEQFF. The CDR3 DNA reads TGTGCCAGCAGTTACTCAGATTTTTACAATGAGCAGTTCTTC.

This chain joins TRBV12-3 or TRBV12-4 and TRBJ2-1; D assignment may be TRBD1 or TRBD2 (5 bases each). Trimming cost V 5 bases and J 5 bases, with 25 bases left between them. This CDR3 has 18 amino acids. Here the CDR3 DNA reads TGTGCCAGCAGTCCCTTGGGACGTATAAGACCCCGTGACAATGAGCAGTTCTTC. This encodes CASSPLGRIRPRDNEQFF.

The chain carries TRBV12-3 or TRBV12-4 and TRBJ1-1; 11 positions agree with TRBD1. V lost 3 bases and J lost 1; bases outside the gene matches: 13. CDR3 length: 19 amino acids. CDR3 coding DNA: TGTGCCAGCAGTTTTTCGTTAGAGGACAGGGGGCTTGAGAACACTGAAGCTTTCTTT. Its protein is CASSFSLEDRGLENTEAFF.

This clonotype has only a few counts. The chain carries TRBV20-1 and TRBJ2-1, with a tentative D call TRBD2 (5 bases). Trimming took 1 base from V and 7 from J, leaving 17 bases between them. This CDR3 is built from 15 residues. Germline V lookup: CDR1 DFQATT, CDR2 SNEGSKA (reference sequence). The CDR3 coding sequence is TGCAGTGCTAGAGGCGGGCTACTGAGAAGGAATGAGCAGTTCTTC. This encodes CSARGGLLRRNEQFF.

This clonotype was picked up a small number of times. The rearrangement uses TRBV6-1 and TRBJ1-6; no clear D gene. This CDR3 has 15 amino acids. Germline V lookup: CDR1 MNHNS, CDR2 SASEGT. The V end was cut by 6 bases, the J end by 4 bases, with 13 bases between. CDR3 protein: CASSPDYPYNSPLHF. Here the CDR3 DNA reads TGTGCCAGCAGCCCCGATTATCCTTATAATTCACCCCTCCACTTT.

Details on this clonotype: Being one base from a much bigger clone, this may be a read error. V gene TRBV13 combines with J gene TRBJ2-5; 8 bases match TRBD1. V shed 3 bases and J 2 bases; nucleotides not matched to a gene: 5. The CDR3 has 15 amino acids. CDR1 and CDR2 from the germline V gene are PRHDT and FYEKMQ (reference sequence). CDR3 protein: CASSFRTGWQETQYF. The DNA of the CDR3 is TGTGCCAGCAGCTTCCGGACAGGGTGGCAAGAGACCCAGTACTTC.

In this sample, this clonotype turned up many times. The chain is built from TRBV5-1 and TRBJ1-2, with a tentative D call TRBD1 (6 bases). The V end was cut by 1 base, the J end by 2 bases, with 9 bases between. CDR3 length: 14 residues. In germline, CDR1 is SGHRS, CDR2 YFSETQ. CDR3 region: CASSLTGQNYGYTF. CDR3 sequence (DNA): TGCGCCAGCAGCTTGACGGGACAAAACTATGGCTACACCTTC.

V usage is TRBV3-1 and J usage is TRBJ2-1; possibly TRBD2 for D (5 bases). This CDR3 has 11 residues. Germline values: CDR1 LGHDT, CDR2 YNNKEL (reference sequence). The V gene lost 0 bases and the J gene lost 15 bases, with 9 bases spanning the gap. The CDR3 loop is CASSQDNEGFF. The CDR3 coding sequence is TGTGCCAGCAGCCAAGACAACGAGGGGTTCTTC.